Each of the 22 T cell receptor beta chains below was sequenced from the same sample in a study of blood T cell repertoires in COVID-19. Produced via immunoSEQ multiplex PCR; TCRdb's table is partial and in-frame only. The data hold approximately 210,000 clones, with around 88% observed a single time. Material: peripheral blood. The receptors were sampled from a man between 18 and 29 years old with active or convalescent COVID-19.

This clone was seen only a few times. The chain recombines TRBV27 with TRBJ1-2; D unclear. This CDR3 comprises 14 residues. V was pared by 8 bases and J by 1 base, with 14 bases between. Germline V gives CDR1 MNHEY, CDR2 SMNVEV (reference sequence). CDR3 bases: TGTGCCAGCGGTCAATGGGAGGGTAACTATGGCTACACCTTC. Protein sequence: CASGQWEGNYGYTF.

This chain connects TRBV6-1 to TRBJ2-3; D call uncertain. The length of the CDR3 is 15 residues. The V and J ends lost 2 bases and 1 base respectively, with 10 bases between them. The germline CDR1 and CDR2 sequences are MNHNS and SASEGT. The CDR3 nucleotides are TGTGCCAGCAGTGAACTAGTCCCTGGCACAGATACGCAGTATTTT. It specifies CASSELVPGTDTQYF.

The chain combines TRBV3-1 (or the pseudogene TRBV3-2) with TRBJ2-5; 7 positions match TRBD1. Germline CDR1 reads LGHDT; CDR2 reads YNNKEL (reference sequence). The CDR3 is 13 residues long. Trimming removed 5 bases from V and 5 bases from J; junction bases left unmatched: 5. CDR3 protein: CASSLTGRETQYF. The DNA of the CDR3 is TGTGCCAGCAGCTTGACAGGGCGGGAGACCCAGTACTTC.

The CDR3 sequence is CASSLRRGSNEKLFF. CDR3 nucleotide sequence: TGTGCCAGCAGCCTGCGCCGGGGGTCGAATGAAAAACTGTTTTTT. The chain has TRBV21-1 and TRBJ1-4. TRBV21-1 is shown as a pseudogene. This CDR3 has 15 residues.

V gene TRBV27 combines with J gene TRBJ1-1; 8 bases are shared with TRBD1. V trimming: 5 bases; J trimming: 2 bases; junction bases outside the gene matches: 7. The CDR3 runs 15 residues. Germline CDR1 and CDR2: MNHEY and SMNVEV (reference sequence). For the CDR3, the DNA is TGTGCCAGCAGTCTGACGACAGGGGCCAACACTGAAGCTTTCTTT. It codes for CASSLTTGANTEAFF.

The chain links TRBV29-1 to TRBJ2-7, with 7 bases lining up with TRBD2. This CDR3 is built from 12 residues. Germline-derived CDR1 and CDR2 are SQVTM and ANQGSEA. V was clipped by 6 bases and J by 1 base; unmatched bases: 3. The CDR3 DNA reads TGCAGCGTCCTGGGGGGGTCCTACGAGCAGTACTTC. The encoded protein is CSVLGGSYEQYF.

The chain is built from TRBV6-2 or TRBV6-3 and TRBJ2-5; 8 bases are a match to TRBD1. Germline CDR1 reads MNHEY; CDR2 reads SVGEGT. Trimming at V came to 2 bases and at J to 1 base, leaving 3 bases not matched to a gene. The CDR3 consists of 15 residues. In nucleotides, the CDR3 is TGTGCCAGCAGTTACCGGGGACAGGCCCAAGAGACCCAGTACTTC. Translation gives CASSYRGQAQETQYF.

The V gene is TRBV18, the J gene TRBJ2-7; 7 bases agree with TRBD1. The CDR3 covers 13 residues. In germline, CDR1 is KGHSH, CDR2 LQKENI. J gave up 0 bases and V 9 bases, and 5 bases lay outside the gene matches. CDR3 residues: CASTGARSYEQYF. The CDR3 DNA is TGTGCCAGTACAGGGGCACGCTCCTACGAGCAGTACTTC.

This chain joins TRBV9 and TRBJ1-1; D remains unclear. CDR1 is SGDLS, CDR2 YYNGEE, per germline. Trimming removed 1 base at V and 1 base at J, with 11 bases between. The CDR3 totals 15 residues. CDR3 in DNA: TGTGCCAGCAGCGTAAGTCCAGTAAGGAACACTGAAGCTTTCTTT. This translates into CASSVSPVRNTEAFF.

This clone was counted a single time. V gene TRBV7-3 combines with J gene TRBJ2-1; no clear D gene. CDR1 is SGHTA, CDR2 FQGTGA, per germline. Trimming left V 4 bases short and J 0 bases short, with 13 bases between. CDR3 length: 16 amino acids. In DNA form, the CDR3 reads TGTGCCAGCAGCTCGACTGGCGGCAGCTCCTACAATGAGCAGTTCTTC. Residues: CASSSTGGSSYNEQFF.

The V call is TRBV30, the J call TRBJ1-4, with D tentatively TRBD1 (6 bases). Germline CDR1 is GTSNPN and CDR2 is SVGIG (reference sequence). The CDR3 length is 15 residues. Between the trimmed V and J ends, which lost 1 base and 7 bases, there was a span of 16 bases. CDR3 nucleotide sequence: TGTGCCTGGAGTGACCGGCAGGGGAGAGGTGAAAAACTGTTTTTT. It translates to CAWSDRQGRGEKLFF.

The chain joins TRBV18 to TRBJ1-4; TRBD1 aligns across 11 bases. V was clipped by 6 bases and J by 8 bases; unmatched bases: 5. The germline CDR1 and CDR2 sequences are KGHSH and LQKENI. CDR3 length equals 14 residues. The CDR3 protein is CASSRDRGEEKLFF. DNA of the CDR3: TGTGCCAGCTCCCGGGACAGGGGGGAAGAAAAACTGTTTTTT. The full variable domain, with the rest looked up from reference TRBV18 and TRBJ1-4, is NAGVMQNPRHLVRRRGQEARLRCSPMKGHSHVYWYRQLPEEGLKFMVYLQKENIIDESGMPKERFSAEFPKEGPSILRIQQVVRGDSAAYFCASSRDRGEEKLFFGSGTQLSVL.

The rearrangement links TRBV7-2 to TRBJ2-7; TRBD2 might be the D (6 bases). From germline, CDR1 is SGHTA and CDR2 FQGNSA. The V gene lost 0 bases and the J gene lost 3 bases, with 12 bases spanning the gap. This CDR3 contains 15 residues. CDR3 DNA: TGTGCCAGCAGCTTAGCGCGGGCGGGATTCTACGAGCAGTACTTC. Translated: CASSLARAGFYEQYF.

V gene TRBV30 combines with J gene TRBJ1-1; D is unresolved. The germline CDR1 and CDR2 sequences are GTSNPN and SVGIG (reference sequence). The length of the CDR3 is 12 residues. Deletions cut 5 bases from V and 4 bases from J, with 11 bases between. CDR3 amino acids: CAWSSGSTEAFF. The CDR3 coding sequence is TGTGCCTGGTCCTCAGGAAGCACTGAAGCTTTCTTT.

This clone was recorded only once. The chain links TRBV7-2 to TRBJ2-3, with a possible D match to TRBD2 (6 bases). CDR3 length: 16 residues. Germline CDR1 and CDR2: SGHTA and FQGNSA. V gave up 5 bases and J gave up 0 bases, with 15 bases separating them. CDR3 protein: CASSPSSGLSTDTQYF. CDR3 bases: TGTGCCAGCAGCCCTTCCAGCGGGCTTAGCACAGATACGCAGTATTTT.

V usage is TRBV30 and J usage is TRBJ1-4, with a weak D call TRBD1 (5 bases). The CDR3 is made up of 15 amino acids. Trimming removed 7 bases at V and 3 bases at J, with 18 bases between. Germline CDR1 is GTSNPN and CDR2 is SVGIG (reference sequence). CDR3 sequence (DNA): TGTGCCTCTAAATTCAGACAGTATTCTAATGAAAAACTGTTTTTT. As protein: CASKFRQYSNEKLFF.

The rearrangement links TRBV7-2 to TRBJ2-7; 9 bases are shared with TRBD1. Trimming cost V 3 bases and J 0 bases; bases outside gene matches: 3. The germline gives CDR1 SGHTA, CDR2 FQGNSA. The CDR3 totals 15 residues. CDR3 nucleotide sequence: TGTGCCAGCAGCTTGGGGACAGGGCTCTCCTACGAGCAGTACTTC. Protein: CASSLGTGLSYEQYF.

V is TRBV7-2 and J is TRBJ2-1; D uncertain. The CDR3 has 11 amino acids. Germline loops: CDR1 SGHTA, CDR2 FQGNSA. Trimming pared 0 bases from V and 10 bases from J, leaving 4 bases between. The CDR3 nucleotides read TGTGCCAGCAGCTTAGCCCCGGAGCAGTTCTTC. It specifies CASSLAPEQFF.

V and J are TRBV7-2 and TRBJ2-1; 7 bases fit TRBD1. Trimming cost V 5 bases and J 8 bases; bases outside gene matches: 6. CDR3 size: 13 residues. Germline values: CDR1 SGHTA, CDR2 FQGNSA. CDR3 protein: CASSVTGNYEQFF. The CDR3 region has the DNA TGTGCCAGCAGCGTGACAGGGAATTATGAGCAGTTCTTC.

The rearrangement links TRBV25-1 to TRBJ2-3; 9 positions agree with TRBD2. The CDR3 has 16 amino acids. CDR1 and CDR2 from the germline V gene are MGHDK and SYGVNS. Trimming at V came to 2 bases and at J to 6 bases, leaving 9 bases not matched to a gene. CDR3 DNA sequence: TGTGCCAGCAGTGAACGGCGCGGGAGGGCCATTGATACGCAGTATTTT. It specifies CASSERRGRAIDTQYF.

This chain connects TRBV19 to TRBJ2-7; 12 bases align to TRBD2. There are 13 residues in the CDR3. J lost 7 bases, V lost 9 bases, and 7 bases had no gene match. Per the germline V gene, CDR1 is LNHDA and CDR2 is SQIVND (reference sequence). For the CDR3, the DNA is TGTGCCAGCTCTAGCGGGAGGGCGTTTGAGCAGTACTTC. This gives the protein CASSSGRAFEQYF.

V gene TRBV2 combines with J gene TRBJ1-5; 12 nucleotides match TRBD1. Germline V gives CDR1 SNHLY, CDR2 FYNNEI. J gave up 6 bases and V 6 bases, and 0 bases lay outside the gene matches. There are 13 residues in the CDR3. The chain's CDR3 is CASRGQGAQPQHF. The CDR3 DNA is TGTGCCAGCAGGGGACAGGGGGCTCAGCCCCAGCATTTT.